One sample yielded the 13 T cell receptor beta chains listed below, sequenced in a study of blood T cell repertoires in COVID-19. The data were produced by immunoSEQ multiplex PCR, yet TCRdb's version contains in-frame clones alone and is incomplete. The data contain roughly 240,000 clones, over 75% of them singletons. The sample taken for sequencing was peripheral blood. All receptors derive from a man aged 45-60 years with COVID-19, enrolled during active disease.

V is TRBV7-2 and J is TRBJ2-1; D is possibly TRBD1 (5 bases). This CDR3 has 14 residues. V lost 1 base to trimming and J lost 7 bases, with 11 bases between them. Germline CDR1 reads SGHTA; CDR2 reads FQGNSA. CDR3 sequence reads: CASSLVREINEQFF. CDR3 in DNA: TGTGCCAGCAGCTTAGTCAGGGAAATTAATGAGCAGTTCTTC.

This chain links TRBV24-1 with TRBJ2-2, with D possibly being TRBD1 (6 bases). CDR3 length equals 16 residues. Germline values: CDR1 KGHDR, CDR2 SFDVKD. Trimming removed 1 base from V and 5 bases from J, with 13 bases in between. The CDR3 spells CATSDFGRGKTGELFF. The CDR3 DNA reads as TGTGCCACCAGTGATTTCGGAAGGGGGAAGACCGGGGAGCTGTTTTTT.

V and J are TRBV9 and TRBJ2-2; no definite D call. Germline lookup yields CDR1 SGDLS and CDR2 YYNGEE. Trimming stripped 3 bases from V and 1 base from J, with 22 bases between. This CDR3 is built from 19 residues. The CDR3, as DNA: TGTGCCAGCAGCGCCGAACAATGGGCTATAGTGGGGAACACCGGGGAGCTGTTTTTT. It encodes CASSAEQWAIVGNTGELFF.

In its sample, this clone was seen a few times. The V call is TRBV2, the J call TRBJ1-5, with 8 bases matching TRBD1. The CDR3 is made up of 15 amino acids. V lost 0 bases to trimming and J lost 5 bases; unmatched junction nucleotides: 3. Germline CDR1 and CDR2: SNHLY and FYNNEI. CDR3 DNA sequence: TGTGCCAGCAGTGAAGCGCGGACAGGGTATCAGCCCCAGCATTTT. Translated: CASSEARTGYQPQHF.

The chain employs TRBV7-2 and TRBJ2-5; TRBD2 is a possible D gene (6 bases). CDR1 SGHTA and CDR2 FQGNSA come from the germline V gene. V was cut by 7 bases and J by 2 bases, with 11 bases left in between. This CDR3 contains 13 residues. In DNA form, the CDR3 reads TGTGCCAGCAAGACTAGTCGACAAGAGACCCAGTACTTC. Amino acid sequence: CASKTSRQETQYF.

V is TRBV5-5 and J is TRBJ1-6; tentatively, D is TRBD1 (6 bases). There are 16 residues in the CDR3. Germline V gene data show CDR1 as SGHKS and CDR2 as YYEKEE (reference sequence). V was clipped by 4 bases and J by 3 bases, with 14 bases between them. CDR3 in amino acids: CASSLEGVLYNSPLHF. DNA for the CDR3: TGTGCCAGCAGCCTGGAGGGGGTTCTCTATAATTCACCCCTCCACTTT.

The chain has TRBV19 and TRBJ1-2; no clear D. The CDR3 is 16 residues long. Trimming stripped 5 bases from V and 0 bases from J, with 16 bases between. Looked up from germline, CDR1 is LNHDA and CDR2 is SQIVND (reference sequence). The CDR3 DNA reads TGTGCCAGTAGTCCCTCTCCCAGGCTACCTAACTATGGCTACACCTTC. Protein: CASSPSPRLPNYGYTF.

The chain combines TRBV9 with TRBJ1-1, with 7 bases identical to TRBD1. In germline, CDR1 is SGDLS, CDR2 YYNGEE. This CDR3 spans 16 amino acids. V lost 4 bases and J lost 2; bases outside the gene matches: 11. CDR3 protein: CASSPPLRTGNTEAFF. The CDR3 nucleotides read TGTGCCAGCAGCCCCCCCTTGAGGACAGGTAACACTGAAGCTTTCTTT. Full variable domain (rest looked up from reference TRBV9 and TRBJ1-1): DSGVTQTPKHLITATGQRVTLRCSPRSGDLSVYWYQQSLDQGLQFLIQYYNGEERAKGNILERFSAQQFPDLHSELNLSSLELGDSALYFCASSPPLRTGNTEAFFGQGTRLTVV.

J is TRBJ2-7 and V is TRBV7-2; 9 nucleotides align to TRBD2. The J segment lost 4 bases and the V segment lost 6 bases, leaving 16 bases of the junction unmatched. CDR1 and CDR2 (germline): SGHTA, FQGNSA. The CDR3 has 17 amino acids. The CDR3 is CASSLAGSGGFQYEQYF. CDR3 nucleotide sequence: TGTGCCAGCAGTCTTGCGGGTAGCGGGGGATTTCAATACGAGCAGTACTTC.

The genes are TRBV9 and TRBJ1-2, with D possibly TRBD1 on 6 matching bases. The CDR3 is 15 residues long. V was trimmed by 0 bases and J by 8 bases, leaving 17 bases between them. Germline values: CDR1 SGDLS, CDR2 YYNGEE. CDR3: CASSVGIHPRGGYTF. The DNA of the CDR3 is TGTGCCAGCAGCGTAGGTATCCATCCCAGGGGCGGCTACACCTTC.

In DNA, the CDR3 is TGTGCCAGCAGTTTATCAGGGGTTAACTATGGCTACACCTTC. The encoded protein is CASSLSGVNYGYTF. The rearrangement joins TRBV27 to TRBJ1-2; TRBD1 might be the D (5 bases). The CDR3 covers 14 residues. Trimming cost V 0 bases and J 1 base, with 6 bases left between them. Germline CDR1 MNHEY, CDR2 SMNVEV (reference sequence).

The chain is built from TRBV4-2 and TRBJ2-3, with D perhaps TRBD2 (7 bases). Germline V gene sequence: CDR1 LGHNA, CDR2 YNFKEQ. CDR3 length: 16 residues. The V gene lost 3 bases and the J gene lost 1 base, with 14 bases spanning the gap. The CDR3 DNA reads as TGTGCCAGCAGCCAGGAGGGGGGGCCCGGCACAGATACGCAGTATTTT. It is translated as CASSQEGGPGTDTQYF.

This clone came up a few times. The genes are TRBV2 and TRBJ2-5; tentative D call: TRBD2 (6 bases). V lost 7 bases and J lost 7, with 10 bases in between. This CDR3 has 11 amino acids. Germline values: CDR1 SNHLY, CDR2 FYNNEI. CDR3 in amino acids: CASTLGGTQYF. CDR3 sequence (DNA): TGTGCCAGCACGCTGGGGGGGACCCAGTACTTC.